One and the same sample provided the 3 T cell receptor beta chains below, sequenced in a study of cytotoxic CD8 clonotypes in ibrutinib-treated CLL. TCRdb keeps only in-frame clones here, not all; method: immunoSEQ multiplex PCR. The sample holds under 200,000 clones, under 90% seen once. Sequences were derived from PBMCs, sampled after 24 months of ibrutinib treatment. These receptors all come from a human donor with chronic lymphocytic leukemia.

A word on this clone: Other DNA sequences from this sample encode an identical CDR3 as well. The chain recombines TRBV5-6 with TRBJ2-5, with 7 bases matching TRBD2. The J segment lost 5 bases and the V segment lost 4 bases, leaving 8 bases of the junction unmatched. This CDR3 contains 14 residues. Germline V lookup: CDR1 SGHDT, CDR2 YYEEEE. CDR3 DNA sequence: TGTGCCAGCAGCGCGCGACTAGCCCCGGAGACCCAGTACTTC. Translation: CASSARLAPETQYF.

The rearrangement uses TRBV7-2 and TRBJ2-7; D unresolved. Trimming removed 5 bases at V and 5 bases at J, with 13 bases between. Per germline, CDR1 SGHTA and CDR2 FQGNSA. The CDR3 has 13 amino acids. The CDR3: CASSPSWVHEQYF. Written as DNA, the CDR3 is TGTGCCAGCAGCCCTTCGTGGGTTCACGAGCAGTACTTC.

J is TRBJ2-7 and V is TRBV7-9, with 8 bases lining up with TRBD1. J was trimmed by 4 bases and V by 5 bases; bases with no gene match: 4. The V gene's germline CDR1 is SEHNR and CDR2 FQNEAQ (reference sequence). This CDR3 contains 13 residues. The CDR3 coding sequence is TGTGCCAGCAGCCCTCACAGGGGGTACGAGCAGTACTTC. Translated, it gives CASSPHRGYEQYF.